This T cell receptor (beta chain) came from a study of shared clonotypes between healthy human individuals. Study-wide findings and caveats: Rarefaction curves obtained for sorted subsets showed sequencing incomplete despite large depth. A reduction in generation probabilities was seen for non-shared clonotypes relative to those shared by all four donors.

About this clone itself: Its antigen is unidentified.

Cells designated naive CD8 were CD45RO-negative and were positively selected for CCR7, with terminally differentiated effector memory CD45RA+ cells excluded. Profiling relied on immunoSEQ multiplex PCR, and the TCRdb table lists in-frame clones only, not all of them. The profile shows about 750,000 clones, over 90% of them singletons. This CDR3 region has 15 residues. Germline V gene lookup returns CDR1 SGHVS and CDR2 FQNEAQ. V was trimmed by 0 bases and J by 3 bases, leaving 12 bases between them. The chain uses TRBV7-8 and TRBJ2-7, with a possible D match to TRBD2 (6 bases). The receptor comes from a young man in good health. Material for sequencing was naive CD8+ T cells sorted from blood. This CDR3 is CASSLAGVSGYEQYF. CDR3 in DNA: TGTGCCAGCAGCTTAGCAGGGGTTAGCGGCTACGAGCAGTACTTC.